This TCR beta chain stems from a study of cytomegalovirus exposure and HLA in healthy donors. Study-wide context: Previous work identified 117 million unique TCR beta sequences from 200 million or so T cells. Findings and limits, study-wide: The authors assumed roughly uniform sequencing depth across donors for presence/absence analyses. HLA alleles were associated with 15,000 to 20,000 TCR beta sequences in a later analysis at 0.05 false discovery rate. TRBV6-2, TRBV6-3 and some other V segments were excluded as indistinguishable.

This CDR3 is 12 amino acids long. Germline V gene lookup returns CDR1 SEHNR and CDR2 FQNEAQ (reference sequence). V lost 5 bases, J lost 2 bases, and 7 bases lay in between. The PCR ran on 60 Vbeta and 13 Jbeta primers. The protocol was immunoSEQ multiplex PCR, while the TCRdb copy is restricted to in-frame clones and leaves out a portion. The profile shows about 87,000 clones, approximately 7.6% of them singletons. As regards this clone: Its antigen is still unknown.

This sequence originates from a man aged 45-65 years in good health and CMV-seronegative. The source material was PBMCs. V is TRBV7-9 and J is TRBJ2-7; maybe TRBD2 (6 bases). Written as DNA, the CDR3 is TGTGCCAGCAGCGGGGGGACCTACGAGCAGTACTTC. Translated: CASSGGTYEQYF.